This entry lists 7 T cell receptor beta chains sequenced from one sample in a study of blood T cell repertoires in COVID-19. Assay used: immunoSEQ multiplex PCR; TCRdb lists only in-frame clones, some missing. The sample yields some 62,000 clones, roughly four fifths seen once. The sequencing input was peripheral blood. The receptors originated from a man aged 60 to 69 with acute or convalescent COVID-19.

V usage is TRBV18 and J usage is TRBJ2-7; D perhaps matches TRBD2 (6 bases). The germline gives CDR1 KGHSH, CDR2 LQKENI. This CDR3 is 13 amino acids long. V lost 6 bases and J lost 6, with 15 bases in between. CDR3 residues: CASSRIPSVEQYF. The DNA of the CDR3 is TGTGCCAGCTCGCGGATCCCTAGCGTCGAGCAGTACTTC. The full variable domain, completed using reference TRBV18 and TRBJ2-7, is NAGVMQNPRHLVRRRGQEARLRCSPMKGHSHVYWYRQLPEEGLKFMVYLQKENIIDESGMPKERFSAEFPKEGPSILRIQQVVRGDSAAYFCASSRIPSVEQYFGPGTRLTVT.

The chain is built from TRBV10-3 and TRBJ2-1; 9 nucleotides agree with TRBD2. The CDR3 is 14 residues long. Per germline, CDR1 ENHRY and CDR2 SYGVKD. The trim removed 5 bases at V and 8 bases at J, leaving 7 bases unmatched. The CDR3 here is CAISYQREDHEQFF. DNA for the CDR3: TGTGCCATCAGTTATCAGCGGGAGGACCATGAGCAGTTCTTC.

The chain carries TRBV5-1 and TRBJ2-1; 7 nucleotides agree with TRBD2. Germline values: CDR1 SGHRS, CDR2 YFSETQ. CDR3 length: 15 residues. V lost 4 bases and J lost 3; bases outside the gene matches: 7. The CDR3 here is CASSPSGGDYNEQFF. The CDR3 nucleotides read TGCGCCAGCAGCCCGTCGGGGGGTGACTACAATGAGCAGTTCTTC.

The rearrangement uses TRBV6-5 and TRBJ2-1; 7 bases match TRBD2. Germline V lookup: CDR1 MNHEY, CDR2 SVGAGI. The CDR3 has 14 amino acids. J gave up 1 base and V 5 bases, and 2 bases lay outside the gene matches. As DNA, the CDR3 is TGTGCCAGCAGTAGGCGGGAGTCCTACAATGAGCAGTTCTTC. Translated, it gives CASSRRESYNEQFF.

This chain joins TRBV12-3 or TRBV12-4 and TRBJ2-5, with 8 bases that match TRBD1. The CDR3 length is 13 residues. V was clipped by 7 bases and J by 4 bases; unmatched bases: 5. The CDR3 region has the DNA TGTGCCAGCACCGGACAGGGAGCAGAGACCCAGTACTTC. As protein: CASTGQGAETQYF.

The rearrangement joins TRBV11-2 to TRBJ2-2, with 7 nucleotides matching TRBD2. Germline-derived CDR1 and CDR2 are SGHAT and FQNNGV. The CDR3 runs 16 residues. V lost 0 bases, J lost 6 bases, and 7 bases stayed unmatched. Written as DNA, the CDR3 is TGTGCCAGCAGCTTAGACGGGGGGAGGGCTGCCGGGGAGCTGTTTTTT. The encoded protein is CASSLDGGRAAGELFF.

This sequence joins TRBV27 and TRBJ2-2; 7 bases match TRBD2. Germline CDR1 and CDR2: MNHEY and SMNVEV (reference sequence). The length of the CDR3 is 13 residues. The trim removed 7 bases at V and 7 bases at J, leaving 6 bases unmatched. Written as DNA, the CDR3 is TGTGCCAGCAAGGGCGGGAGCGTCGGGGAGCTGTTTTTT. Translating it yields CASKGGSVGELFF.